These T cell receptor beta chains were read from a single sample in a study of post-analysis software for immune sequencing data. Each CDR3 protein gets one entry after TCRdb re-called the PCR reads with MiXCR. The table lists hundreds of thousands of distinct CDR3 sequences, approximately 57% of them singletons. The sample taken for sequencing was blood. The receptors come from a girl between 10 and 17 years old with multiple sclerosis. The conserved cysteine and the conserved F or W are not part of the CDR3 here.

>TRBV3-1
ASSRPPGEQY
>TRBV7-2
ASSFNTKEQF
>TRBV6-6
ASSYPTGSGNQPQH
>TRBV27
ASKWGQGVRGYT
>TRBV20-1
SASSGLNGDIQY
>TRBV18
ASSPRVRPDGDEQF
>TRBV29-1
SVGYFQGHGGEAF
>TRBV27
ASSFQGTGAYEQF
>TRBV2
ASSDSGRAGLYEQY
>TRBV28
ASSSGLAGGSEQY
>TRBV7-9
ASSPSDRRLYGYT
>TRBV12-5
ASALPLQPDNEQF
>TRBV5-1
ASSFQGELNEQF
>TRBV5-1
ASSLEIAGVVGNEQY
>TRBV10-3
AISESTTIHEQY
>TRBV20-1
SASGQGGSYGYT
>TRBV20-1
SARDRSNNEQF
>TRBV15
ATSRDGAGGSYEQY
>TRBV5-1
ASSLGFEKLSNQPQH
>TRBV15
ATSRGSNSPLH
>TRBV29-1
SVEDSLAKNIQY
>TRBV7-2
ASSFRGGRDTQY
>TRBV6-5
ASTPDRNYGYT
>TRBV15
ATSRVGLFRASSYNEQF
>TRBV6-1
ACMGASVTYEQY
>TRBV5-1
ASTVNSGGNVLT
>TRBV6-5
ASSYRGGNFHNEQF
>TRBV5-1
ASSLGDSWYEQY
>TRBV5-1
ASSWGSGDEQY
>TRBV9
ASSVGSGGGDTQY
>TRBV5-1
ASSLVGQGYGYT
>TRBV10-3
AISDRRRADTQY
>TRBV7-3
ASSLTRNTEAF
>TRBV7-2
ASSLAPTGGAYEQY
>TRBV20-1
SARGGDHEAF
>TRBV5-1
ASSFDPTPTSYEQY
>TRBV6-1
AATDGAEQY
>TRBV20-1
SALGTFNQPQH
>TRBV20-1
SANSGGADAQY
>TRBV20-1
SARDQGIRTDTQY
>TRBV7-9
ASSLTGQFTDTQY
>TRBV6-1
ASSGQEETQY
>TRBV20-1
SALADGELF
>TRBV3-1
ASSQDWSAGDTDTQY
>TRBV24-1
ATSDLLGQYT
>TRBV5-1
ASSLGQGNGEQY
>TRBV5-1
ASSPGTSRSRGEQY
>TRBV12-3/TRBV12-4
ASSHIGSNQPQH
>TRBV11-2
ASSLGYRGTEAF
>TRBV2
ASSTDREGHT